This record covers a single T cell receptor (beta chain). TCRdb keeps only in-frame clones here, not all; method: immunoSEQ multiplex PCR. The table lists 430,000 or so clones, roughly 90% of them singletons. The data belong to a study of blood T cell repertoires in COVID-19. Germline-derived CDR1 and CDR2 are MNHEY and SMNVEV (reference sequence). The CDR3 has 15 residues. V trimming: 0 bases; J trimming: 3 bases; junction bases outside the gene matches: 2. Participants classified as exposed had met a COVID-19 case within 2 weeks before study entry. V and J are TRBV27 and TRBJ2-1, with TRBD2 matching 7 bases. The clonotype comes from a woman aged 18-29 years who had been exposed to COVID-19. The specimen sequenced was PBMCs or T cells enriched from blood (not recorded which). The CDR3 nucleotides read TGTGCCAGCAGTTTATCGTCTAGCGGCTACAATGAGCAGTTCTTC. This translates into CASSLSSSGYNEQFF.